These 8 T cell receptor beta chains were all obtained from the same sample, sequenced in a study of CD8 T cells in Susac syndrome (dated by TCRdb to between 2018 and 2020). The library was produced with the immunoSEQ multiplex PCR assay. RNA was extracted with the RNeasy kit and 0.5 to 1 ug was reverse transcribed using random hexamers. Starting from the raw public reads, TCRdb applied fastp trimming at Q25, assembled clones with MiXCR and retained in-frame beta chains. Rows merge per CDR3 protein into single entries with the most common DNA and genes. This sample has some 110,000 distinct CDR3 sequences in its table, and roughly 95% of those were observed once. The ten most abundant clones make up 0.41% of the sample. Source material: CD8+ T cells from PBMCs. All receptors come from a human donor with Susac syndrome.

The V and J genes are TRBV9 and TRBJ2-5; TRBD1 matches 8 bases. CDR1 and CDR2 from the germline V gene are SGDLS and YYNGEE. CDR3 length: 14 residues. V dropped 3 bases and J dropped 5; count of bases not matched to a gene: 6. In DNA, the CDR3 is TGTGCCAGCAGCGGGACAGGGAGAGGGGAGACCCAGTACTTC. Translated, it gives CASSGTGRGETQYF.

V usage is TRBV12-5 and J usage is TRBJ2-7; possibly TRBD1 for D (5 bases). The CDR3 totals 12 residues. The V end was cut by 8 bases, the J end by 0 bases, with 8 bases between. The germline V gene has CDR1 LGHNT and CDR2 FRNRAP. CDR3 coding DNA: TGTGCTAGTTTGGGGCTCTCCTACGAGCAGTACTTC. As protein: CASLGLSYEQYF.

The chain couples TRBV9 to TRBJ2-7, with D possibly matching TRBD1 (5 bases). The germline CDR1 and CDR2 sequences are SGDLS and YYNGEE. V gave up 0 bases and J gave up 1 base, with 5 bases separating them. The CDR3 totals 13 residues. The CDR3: CASSVGQSYEQYF. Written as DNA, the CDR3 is TGTGCCAGCAGCGTAGGACAGTCCTACGAGCAGTACTTC.

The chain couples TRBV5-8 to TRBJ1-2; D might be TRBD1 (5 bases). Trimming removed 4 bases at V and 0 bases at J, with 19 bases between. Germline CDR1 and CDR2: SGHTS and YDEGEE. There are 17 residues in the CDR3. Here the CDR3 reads CASSTAVQDNPNYGYTF. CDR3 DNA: TGTGCCAGCAGCACCGCGGTCCAGGACAACCCTAACTATGGCTACACCTTC.

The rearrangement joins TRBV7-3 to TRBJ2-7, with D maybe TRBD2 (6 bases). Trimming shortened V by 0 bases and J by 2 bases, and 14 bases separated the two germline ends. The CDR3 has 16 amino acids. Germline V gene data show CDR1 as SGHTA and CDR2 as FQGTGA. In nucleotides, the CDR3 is TGTGCCAGCAGCTTAACGGCGGGGAACAATCCCTACGAGCAGTACTTC. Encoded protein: CASSLTAGNNPYEQYF.

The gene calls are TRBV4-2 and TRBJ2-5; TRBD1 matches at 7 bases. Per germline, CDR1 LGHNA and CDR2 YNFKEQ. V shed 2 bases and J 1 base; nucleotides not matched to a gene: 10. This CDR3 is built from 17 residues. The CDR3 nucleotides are TGTGCCAGCAGCCAAAATCCGGGACAGCGAACCCAAGAGACCCAGTACTTC. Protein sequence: CASSQNPGQRTQETQYF.

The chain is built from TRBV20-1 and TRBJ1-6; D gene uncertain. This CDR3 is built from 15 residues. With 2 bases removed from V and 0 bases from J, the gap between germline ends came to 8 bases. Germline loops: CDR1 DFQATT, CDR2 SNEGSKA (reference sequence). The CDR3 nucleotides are TGCAGTGCTAGACCAGATACCTCCTATAATTCACCCCTCCACTTT. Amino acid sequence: CSARPDTSYNSPLHF.

This chain's CDR3 is CASSLGNTQYF. CDR3 nucleotide sequence: TGTGCCAGCAGTCTCGGTAATACGCAGTATTTT. The rearrangement links TRBV6-2 or TRBV6-3 to TRBJ2-3; unclear D gene. This CDR3 has 11 amino acids. The ends were cut back, 5 bases at V and 7 bases at J, with 7 bases in the middle. Germline V CDR1 and CDR2: MNHEY, SVGEGT.